What follows are 20 T cell receptor beta chains derived from one specimen sequenced in a study of PD-L1 blockade in urothelial cancer. Documented time point: pretreatment peripheral blood. Libraries were prepared by immunoSEQ multiplex PCR; TCRdb keeps only in-frame clonotypes and omits some of them. The data show around 50,000 clones, around 84% seen once. This specimen was PBMCs, taken around atezolizumab (anti-PD-L1) treatment. These receptors all stem from a man in his fifties with urothelial cancer.

V gene TRBV6-1 combines with J gene TRBJ2-2; TRBD1 agrees at 9 bases. The germline gives CDR1 MNHNS, CDR2 SASEGT. V shed 6 bases and J 6 bases; nucleotides not matched to a gene: 5. This CDR3 comprises 14 residues. The CDR3 reads CASSHGTGSGELFF. The DNA of the CDR3 is TGTGCCAGCAGCCACGGGACAGGGTCCGGGGAGCTGTTTTTT.

The V call is TRBV7-2, the J call TRBJ1-6; D is ambiguous. The CDR3 has 16 amino acids. Germline-derived CDR1 and CDR2 are SGHTA and FQGNSA. Trimming stripped 7 bases from V and 0 bases from J, with 13 bases between. The chain's CDR3 is CASNKLANSYNSPLHF. The CDR3 coding sequence is TGTGCCAGCAACAAGTTAGCTAACTCCTATAATTCACCCCTCCACTTT.

V and J are TRBV7-2 and TRBJ2-7; the match to TRBD1 covers 7 bases. After removal of 7 bases from V and 6 bases from J, the junction contained 12 bases not matched to a gene. Per germline, CDR1 SGHTA and CDR2 FQGNSA. The CDR3 contains 14 residues. The CDR3 DNA is TGTGCCAGCACCCTCTCGGGACAGTCCCGCGAGCAGTACTTC. It codes for CASTLSGQSREQYF.

This sequence joins TRBV6-6 and TRBJ2-7, with 10 nucleotides matching TRBD2. The CDR3 is 14 amino acids. The ends lost 4 bases at V and 6 bases at J; junction bases unmatched: 6. Germline loops: CDR1 MNHNY, CDR2 SVGAGI (reference sequence). DNA for the CDR3: TGTGCCAGCAGTTCTAGCGGGGGCGAGCCCGAGCAGTACTTC. Translation gives CASSSSGGEPEQYF.

This clone occurred once. The genes are TRBV9 and TRBJ2-7; 7 bases fit TRBD1. The CDR3 consists of 15 residues. Trimming removed 0 bases from V and 6 bases from J; junction bases left unmatched: 9. Germline V gene data show CDR1 as SGDLS and CDR2 as YYNGEE. CDR3 coding DNA: TGTGCCAGCAGCGTAGAGGGACAGACGGCGGCCGAGCAGTACTTC. It yields the protein CASSVEGQTAAEQYF.

V is TRBV6-1 and J is TRBJ1-2; D might be TRBD1 (6 bases). This CDR3 is 15 amino acids long. CDR1 and CDR2 from the germline V gene are MNHNS and SASEGT. Trimming pared 6 bases from V and 0 bases from J, leaving 14 bases between. The CDR3 region has the DNA TGTGCCAGCAGAGCAAGGGACACAACTAACTATGGCTACACCTTC. Amino acids: CASRARDTTNYGYTF.

This rearrangement joins TRBV19 to TRBJ2-5; TRBD2 agrees at 12 bases. This CDR3 is built from 16 residues. CDR1 and CDR2 from the germline V gene are LNHDA and SQIVND (reference sequence). Losses at the gene ends were 3 bases for V and 1 base for J; bases not matched to a gene: 3. Here the CDR3 reads CASSITSGGIQETQYF. The CDR3 region has the DNA TGTGCCAGTAGTATCACTAGCGGGGGGATCCAAGAGACCCAGTACTTC.

This clone was counted once. The chain links TRBV2 to TRBJ2-2; the D gene is possibly TRBD1 (5 bases). Deletions cut 4 bases from V and 5 bases from J, with 14 bases between. Per germline, CDR1 SNHLY and CDR2 FYNNEI. This CDR3 is 15 amino acids long. The CDR3 reads CASSGGAADTGELFF. The CDR3 region has the DNA TGTGCCAGCAGTGGGGGCGCCGCGGATACCGGGGAGCTGTTTTTT.

The V call is TRBV27, the J call TRBJ1-5; 11 bases map to TRBD1. With V trimmed by 0 bases and J by 6 bases, 4 bases remained unmatched. Germline V gene lookup returns CDR1 MNHEY and CDR2 SMNVEV (reference sequence). The CDR3 extends over 16 amino acids. The CDR3 sequence: CASSLSRDRGGQPQHF. The CDR3 nucleotides are TGTGCCAGCAGTTTATCTAGGGACAGGGGGGGTCAGCCCCAGCATTTT.

The chain employs TRBV9 and TRBJ2-7; D remains ambiguous. The CDR3 is made up of 13 amino acids. V was trimmed by 0 bases and J by 2 bases, leaving 6 bases between them. CDR1 is SGDLS and CDR2 is YYNGEE in the germline V gene. The CDR3 DNA is TGTGCCAGCAGCGTAGGGCAGACCTACGAGCAGTACTTC. It yields the protein CASSVGQTYEQYF.

The chain links TRBV19 to TRBJ1-1; TRBD1 matches 7 bases. Unmatched junction bases numbered 11, after V lost 7 bases and J lost 0 bases. The CDR3 has 16 residues. The V gene's germline CDR1 is LNHDA and CDR2 SQIVND (reference sequence). CDR3 region: CASNRGGSGMNTEAFF. CDR3 DNA: TGTGCCAGTAACCGAGGGGGCTCGGGGATGAACACTGAAGCTTTCTTT.

The chain links TRBV9 to TRBJ2-7, with 7 bases matching TRBD1. J was trimmed by 3 bases and V by 3 bases; bases with no gene match: 6. Germline assignment: CDR1 SGDLS and CDR2 YYNGEE. The CDR3 length is 14 residues. The CDR3 nucleotides are TGTGCCAGCAGCGGAGGGGGCTCCGGCTACGAGCAGTACTTC. Translated, it gives CASSGGGSGYEQYF.

CDR3 coding DNA: TGTGCCAGCAGCTTGGGGCGGGGTGACACTGAAGCTTTCTTT. It specifies CASSLGRGDTEAFF. This chain links TRBV5-4 with TRBJ1-1; D is uncertain. This CDR3 has 14 residues. V gave up 0 bases and J gave up 3 bases, with 9 bases separating them. Germline V gives CDR1 SGHNT, CDR2 YYREEE (reference sequence).

This sequence joins TRBV5-1 and TRBJ2-7; D call uncertain. This CDR3 region has 13 residues. Germline V gene lookup returns CDR1 SGHRS and CDR2 YFSETQ. Deletions cut 0 bases from V and 2 bases from J, with 6 bases between. DNA for the CDR3: TGCGCCAGCAGCTTGGACAGACCCTACGAGCAGTACTTC. Its protein product is CASSLDRPYEQYF. Full variable domain (outside the CDR3, taken from reference TRBV5-1 and TRBJ2-7): KAGVTQTPRYLIKTRGQQVTLSCSPISGHRSVSWYQQTPGQGLQFLFEYFSETQRNKGNFPGRFSGRQFSNSRSEMNVSTLELGDSALYLCASSLDRPYEQYFGPGTRLTVT.

The chain carries TRBV9 and TRBJ1-3, with 8 positions matching TRBD1. Germline CDR1 reads SGDLS; CDR2 reads YYNGEE. The CDR3 contains 15 residues. V lost 4 bases, J lost 7 bases, and 10 bases stayed unmatched. CDR3 sequence reads: CASSLAPGQDNTIYF. The DNA for the CDR3 is TGTGCCAGCAGCTTAGCACCGGGACAGGATAACACCATATATTTT.

This chain links TRBV19 with TRBJ1-5, with D perhaps TRBD1 (5 bases). Germline values: CDR1 LNHDA, CDR2 SQIVND (reference sequence). The V end was cut by 6 bases, the J end by 1 base, with 22 bases between. This CDR3 is built from 18 residues. The CDR3 DNA reads TGTGCCAGTAGCCAAAGGGCCAGGGAAGCTTTGAGCAATCAGCCCCAGCATTTT. Translation gives CASSQRAREALSNQPQHF.

This chain links TRBV7-2 with TRBJ2-1; TRBD1 matches at 8 bases. Germline CDR1 SGHTA, CDR2 FQGNSA. This CDR3 has 16 amino acids. The V segment lost 2 bases and the J segment 0 bases; nucleotides outside the gene matches: 3. The CDR3 nucleotides are TGTGCCAGCAGCTTAAGGACAGGGAGCTCCTACAATGAGCAGTTCTTC. Encoded protein: CASSLRTGSSYNEQFF. Based on the CDR3 plus reference TRBV7-2 and TRBJ2-1, the full variable domain is GAGVSQSPSNKVTEKGKDVELRCDPISGHTALYWYRQSLGQGLEFLIYFQGNSAPDKSGLPSDRFSAERTGGSVSTLTIQRTQQEDSAVYLCASSLRTGSSYNEQFFGPGTRLTVL.

The chain couples TRBV6-5 to TRBJ2-1; D possibly corresponds to TRBD2 (5 bases). Trimming took off 0 bases at V and 3 bases at J, with 12 bases between the two ends. Germline V gives CDR1 MNHEY, CDR2 SVGAGI. The CDR3 sequence is 16 residues long. The CDR3 bases are TGTGCCAGCAGTTACTCCACTAGGTACCTCTACAATGAGCAGTTCTTC. It specifies CASSYSTRYLYNEQFF.

The rearrangement uses TRBV7-8 and TRBJ1-1; possibly TRBD1 for D (5 bases). Trimming pared 5 bases from V and 1 base from J, leaving 8 bases between. Per the germline V gene, CDR1 is SGHVS and CDR2 is FQNEAQ. The CDR3 runs 13 residues. In DNA, the CDR3 is TGTGCCAGCAGCCCCAGGGCGAACACTGAAGCTTTCTTT. Translation gives CASSPRANTEAFF.

V and J are TRBV7-2 and TRBJ2-5; 7 positions agree with TRBD1. The CDR3 extends over 15 amino acids. J gave up 9 bases and V 6 bases, and 16 bases lay outside the gene matches. Looked up from germline, CDR1 is SGHTA and CDR2 is FQGNSA. The CDR3 DNA reads as TGTGCCAGCAGACCTGACTCGACAGGGTCGGAGGCCCAGTACTTC. Translating it yields CASRPDSTGSEAQYF.